The following is a TCR beta chain sequence with its context. The CDR3 length is 15 residues. The data are from a study of blood T cell repertoires in COVID-19. Generated by immunoSEQ multiplex PCR, the TCRdb table keeps only in-frame clones and is missing some. The sample records 95,000 to 150,000 clones, 87% being singletons. Sequencing was carried out using peripheral blood. The chain joins TRBV21-1 to TRBJ1-1. TRBV21-1 is reported as a pseudogene. This TCR derives from a woman aged 70-85 years with acute or convalescent COVID-19. CDR3 region: CASSKFRPAGSEAFF. The DNA for the CDR3 is TGTGCCAGCAGCAAATTCAGGCCCGCGGGAAGTGAAGCTTTCTTT.